These T cell receptor beta chains were read from a single sample in a study of T cell changes during pregnancy in multiple sclerosis. Libraries were prepared by immunoSEQ multiplex PCR; TCRdb keeps only in-frame clonotypes and omits some of them. The table records about 42,000 clones, about 96% of them present only once. The sequencing here drew on peripheral blood, taken in the second trimester of pregnancy. These TCRs come from a female donor with multiple sclerosis, enrolled in a pregnancy study. Both conserved end residues are part of each CDR3. Clone sizes are given selectively: once, few, many, or a class where the clone is expanded.

clone size	V gene	J gene	CDR3 protein
-	TRBV9	TRBJ1-1	CASSVVGPGTEAFF
-	TRBV6-5	TRBJ2-7	CASSYSGDTSHEQYF
few	TRBV7-8	TRBJ2-2	CASSSRAGANTGELFF
-	TRBV25-1	TRBJ1-2	CASSVPGQSDYTF
once	TRBV6-5	TRBJ1-2	CASYSRSDYGYTF
-	TRBV28	TRBJ2-2	CASSLIFSGGNTGELFF
-	TRBV30	TRBJ2-3	CAWTQGGDTQYF
-	TRBV9	TRBJ2-1	CASSPTSGGRGEQFF
-	TRBV4-2	TRBJ1-5	CASSQGEKGRGSNQPQHF
-	TRBV25-1	TRBJ2-3	CASSDPGQGTQYF
-	TRBV19	TRBJ2-7	CASSQGQVSYEQYF
-	TRBV6-6	TRBJ1-3	CASSLRQGKGNTIYF
-	TRBV28	TRBJ2-1	CASSSGLAGNNEQFF
-	TRBV29-1	TRBJ1-1	CSSSPGTGPNTEAFF
-	TRBV7-3	TRBJ2-1	CASSLSPRLAGQSSYNEQFF
-	TRBV7-9	TRBJ2-3	CASSSGGRWNTDTQYF
-	TRBV4-3	TRBJ1-4	CASSQWPGQFNEKLFF
-	TRBV28	TRBJ2-2	CASTNGQHTGELFF
-	TRBV15	TRBJ2-5	CATRGEPPLGLAVHTIWTQYF
-	TRBV15	TRBJ1-5	CATSSLDRGRQPQHF
-	TRBV7-2	TRBJ2-1	CASSHGGSGLSYNEQFF
-	TRBV14	TRBJ2-1	CASSTLAGGIINEQFF
-	TRBV7-7	TRBJ2-7	CASSLMTGQEQYF
-	TRBV5-1	TRBJ2-1	CASSSDLAGPTSNEQFF
-	TRBV7-4	TRBJ2-7	CASSLGQKPTYEQYF
once	TRBV6-4	TRBJ2-2	CASRKDRANTGELFF
-	TRBV6-6	TRBJ1-5	CASSYLRTGNQPQHF
once	TRBV10-3	TRBJ2-5	CAISGQGEETQYF
-	TRBV9	TRBJ2-5	CASSVATRGGSQETQYF
-	TRBV11-2	TRBJ1-1	CASSLGGFTEAFF
once	TRBV2	TRBJ1-1	CASSIQGAPTEAFF
-	TRBV25-1	TRBJ2-2	CASSFGGAGELFF
-	TRBV5-1	TRBJ1-2	CASSLAPSYEGYTF
-	TRBV19	TRBJ1-5	CASSADTGGLSNQPQHF
-	TRBV7-2	TRBJ1-2	CASSLAADYGYTF
-	TRBV5-1	TRBJ2-7	CASSLTGSSYEQYF
-	TRBV9	TRBJ2-7	CASSYRGGPGNEQYF